These T cell receptor beta chains were read from a single sample in a study of beta chain features in type 1 diabetes. This table comes from immunoSEQ multiplex PCR, and its TCRdb copy is limited to in-frame clones, with some not included. The data show hundreds of thousands of clones, under 70% seen once. The specimen sequenced was naive CD4+ T cells from blood. These receptors originate from a young man in good health. Each CDR3 is given with its conserved first and last residue. D genes are given only for firm matches. Some rows have no size entry. The others give once, few or many, or a class for an expanded clone.

v_gene	d_gene	abundance	j_gene	CDR3nt	CDR3aa
TRBV29-1	.	once	TRBJ2-3	TGCAGCGTCGCCGACGGGGAACTAGTCCTCAATACGCAGTATTTT	CSVADGELVLNTQYF
TRBV29-1	TRBD1	.	TRBJ2-7	TGCAGCGTTGCAGATAGACAGGGGTTCTCCTACGAGCAGTACTTC	CSVADRQGFSYEQYF
TRBV4-1	.	.	TRBJ1-5	TGCGCCAGCAGCCAAGACGCAGGGGGCAATCAGCCCCAGCATTTT	CASSQDAGGNQPQHF
TRBV29-1	.	.	TRBJ1-2	TGCAGCTCAGGCCCACCTAACTATGGCTACACCTTC	CSSGPPNYGYTF
TRBV20-1	.	.	TRBJ2-1	TGCAGTGCGACTAGGGAAAATGAGCAGTTCTTC	CSATRENEQFF
TRBV27	TRBD2	.	TRBJ2-7	TGTGCCAGCAGTTTATCCCCAATAGGGCTAGCGGGAGGGTACGAGCAGTACTTC	CASSLSPIGLAGGYEQYF
TRBV9	.	.	TRBJ2-1	TGTGCCAGCAGCGTAGATGCAGGGGCCTCCTACAATGAGCAGTTCTTC	CASSVDAGASYNEQFF
TRBV10-3	TRBD1	.	TRBJ2-7	TGTGCCATCCGCCCCGGGACAGGGGTTCACGAGCAGTACTTC	CAIRPGTGVHEQYF
TRBV7-9	.	.	TRBJ2-3	TGTGCCAGCAGCCCCCTTTTCGACACAGATACGCAGTATTTT	CASSPLFDTDTQYF
TRBV6-1	TRBD2	.	TRBJ2-7	TGTGCCAGCAGTGACGTGGCGGGAGGGCCCCTCGAGCAGTACTTC	CASSDVAGGPLEQYF
TRBV7-2	.	.	TRBJ2-2	TGTGCCAGCAGCTTATTGGGAAACACCGGGGAGCTGTTTTTT	CASSLLGNTGELFF
TRBV18	.	.	TRBJ2-5	TGTGCCAGCTCACCCGGCCTAGAGACCCAGTACTTC	CASSPGLETQYF
TRBV7-9	.	.	TRBJ1-1	TGTGCCAGCAGCGCCTCGGGGTCAGGTGGGGCTTTCTTT	CASSASGSGGAFF
TRBV11-2	TRBD1	.	TRBJ2-1	TGTGCCAGCAGCCGGGTTACAGGGGGGTACAATGAGCAGTTCTTC	CASSRVTGGYNEQFF
TRBV5-1	.	.	TRBJ2-3	TGCGCCAGCAGCTTGGAATGGGGCACAGATACGCAGTATTTT	CASSLEWGTDTQYF
TRBV7-2	.	.	TRBJ2-7	TGTGCCAGCAGCTTAAGTCTTGCAGGGATAATGAAGGGCTCCTACGAGCAGTACTTC	CASSLSLAGIMKGSYEQYF
TRBV25-1	.	.	TRBJ1-6	TGTGCCAGCACGAGGGCCAATAATTCACCCCTCCACTTT	CASTRANNSPLHF
TRBV19	.	.	TRBJ2-3	TGTGCCAGTAGTACACAGGGTGATACGCAGTATTTT	CASSTQGDTQYF
TRBV7-2	TRBD2	few	TRBJ2-3	TGTGCCAGCAGCATTAGCGGGACAAGCACAGATACGCAGTATTTT	CASSISGTSTDTQYF
TRBV7-2	TRBD1	few	TRBJ2-7	TGTGCCAGCAGCGGGACAGGATTCCCTTCCTACGAGCAGTACTTC	CASSGTGFPSYEQYF
TRBV29-1	.	few	TRBJ2-5	TGCAGCGTTGGTGCAGGGGAAGAGACCCAGTACTTC	CSVGAGEETQYF
TRBV25-1	.	few	TRBJ2-3	TGTGCGGGATCGGGGGGCGCGAGGACAGATACGCAGTATTTT	CAGSGGARTDTQYF
TRBV5-1	.	once	TRBJ2-3	TGCGCCAGTCGAGTCGGCGGGGGCACAGATACGCAGTATTTT	CASRVGGGTDTQYF
TRBV30	.	.	TRBJ1-1	TGTGCCTGGAGTTTAATATCGAACACTGAAGCTTTCTTT	CAWSLISNTEAFF
TRBV7-6	.	.	TRBJ2-5	TGTGCCAGCAGCTTAAGCTCGGAGACCCAGTACTTC	CASSLSSETQYF
TRBV30	.	.	TRBJ1-1	TGTGCCTGGACTGAAGTGAAGAACACTGAAGCTTTCTTT	CAWTEVKNTEAFF
TRBV9	.	.	TRBJ2-5	TGTGCCAGCAAGAAGGAAGGGACCCTCCAAGAGACCCAGTACTTC	CASKKEGTLQETQYF
TRBV9	.	.	TRBJ2-6	TGTGCCAGCAGCGTAGGAGGGGCTGGGGCCAACGTCCTGACTTTC	CASSVGGAGANVLTF
TRBV4-1	.	.	TRBJ2-1	TGCGCCAGCAGCCACCGCGGGAAGAGCTCCTACAATGAGCAGTTCTTC	CASSHRGKSSYNEQFF
TRBV5-1	TRBD2	.	TRBJ2-3	TGCGCCAGCAGCACCGGGGGGTCTAGCACAGATACGCAGTATTTT	CASSTGGSSTDTQYF
TRBV29-1	.	once	TRBJ1-2	TGCAGCGTTGTCCAGGGACGCAATGGCTATGGCTACACCTTC	CSVVQGRNGYGYTF
TRBV4-2	.	.	TRBJ2-7	TGTGCCAGCAGCCAACGAGAGGGCCGGGGCAGCGAGCAGTACTTC	CASSQREGRGSEQYF
TRBV29-1	.	.	TRBJ2-7	TGCAGCGTTGGGGCAGGCTCCTACGAGCAGTACTTC	CSVGAGSYEQYF
TRBV5-1	.	.	TRBJ2-5	TGCGCCAGCAGCATTTCGTACCAAGAGACCCAGTACTTC	CASSISYQETQYF
TRBV9	TRBD1	.	TRBJ1-2	TGTGCCAGCAGCGTGAGGGACAGGGGGAACTATGGCTACACCTTC	CASSVRDRGNYGYTF
TRBV29-1	TRBD1	.	TRBJ2-7	TGCAGCGTTGAAGGTCTGGGACAGGGCCAGGACGAGCAGTACTTC	CSVEGLGQGQDEQYF
TRBV15	.	.	TRBJ2-4	TGTGCCACCAGCAGGGACCCGAGGACTGCCAAAAACATTCAGTACTTC	CATSRDPRTAKNIQYF